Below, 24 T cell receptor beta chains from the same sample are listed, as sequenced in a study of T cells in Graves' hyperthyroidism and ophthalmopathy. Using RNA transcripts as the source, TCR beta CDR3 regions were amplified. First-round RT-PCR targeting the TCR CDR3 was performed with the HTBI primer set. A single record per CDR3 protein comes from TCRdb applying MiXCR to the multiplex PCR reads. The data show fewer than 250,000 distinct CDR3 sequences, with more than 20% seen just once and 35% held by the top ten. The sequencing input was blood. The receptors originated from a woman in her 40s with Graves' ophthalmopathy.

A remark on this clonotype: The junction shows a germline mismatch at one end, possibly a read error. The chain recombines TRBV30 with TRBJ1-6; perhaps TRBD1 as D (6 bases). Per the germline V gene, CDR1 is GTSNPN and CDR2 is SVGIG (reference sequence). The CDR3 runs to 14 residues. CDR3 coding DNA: TGTGCCTGGTATCGGGGGGCGACGGGTTCATCCCTCCACTTT. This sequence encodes CAWYRGATGSSLHF. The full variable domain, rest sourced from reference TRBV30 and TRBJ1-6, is SQTIHQWPATLVQPVGSPLSLECTVEGTSNPNLYWYRQAAGRGLQLLFYSVGIGQISSEVPQNLSASRPQDRQFILSSKKLLLSDSGFYLCAWYRGATGSSLHFGNGTRLTVT.

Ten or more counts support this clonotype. The CDR3 DNA sequence: TGTGCCAGCAGTTTGTCTACAGGGGGGACCGGGGAGCTGTTTTTT. Encoded protein: CASSLSTGGTGELFF. J is TRBJ2-2 and V is TRBV27; 8 bases are shared with TRBD1. The germline V gene has CDR1 MNHEY and CDR2 SMNVEV (reference sequence). The CDR3 totals 15 residues. Losses at the gene ends were 3 bases for V and 5 bases for J; bases not matched to a gene: 5.

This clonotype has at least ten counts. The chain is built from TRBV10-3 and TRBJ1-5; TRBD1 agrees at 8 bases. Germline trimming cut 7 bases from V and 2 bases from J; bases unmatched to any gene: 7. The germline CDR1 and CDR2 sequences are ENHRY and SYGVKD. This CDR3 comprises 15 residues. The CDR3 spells CAIKQGASGNQPQHF. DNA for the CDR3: TGTGCCATCAAGCAGGGGGCGAGCGGCAATCAGCCCCAGCATTTT.

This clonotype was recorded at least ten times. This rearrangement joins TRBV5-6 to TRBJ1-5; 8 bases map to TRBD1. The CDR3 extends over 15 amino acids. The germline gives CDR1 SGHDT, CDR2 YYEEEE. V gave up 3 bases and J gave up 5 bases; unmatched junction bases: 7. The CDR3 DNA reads TGTGCCAGCAGCTCCTCGGACAGGGTTCATCAGCCCCAGCATTTT. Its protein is CASSSSDRVHQPQHF.

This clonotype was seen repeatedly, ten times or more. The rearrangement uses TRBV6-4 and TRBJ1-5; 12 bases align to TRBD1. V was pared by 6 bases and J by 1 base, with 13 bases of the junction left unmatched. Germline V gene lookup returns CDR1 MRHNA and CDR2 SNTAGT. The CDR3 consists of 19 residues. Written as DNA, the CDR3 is TGTGCCAGCAGCTCCCGGGTGGGGACAGGGGGCAGAAGCAATCAGCCCCAGCATTTT. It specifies CASSSRVGTGGRSNQPQHF.

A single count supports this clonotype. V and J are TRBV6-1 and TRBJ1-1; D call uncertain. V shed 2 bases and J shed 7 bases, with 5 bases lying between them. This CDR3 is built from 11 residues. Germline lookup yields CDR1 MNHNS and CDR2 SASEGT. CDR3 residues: CASSEISEAFF. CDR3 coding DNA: TGTGCCAGCAGTGAAATCAGTGAAGCTTTCTTT.

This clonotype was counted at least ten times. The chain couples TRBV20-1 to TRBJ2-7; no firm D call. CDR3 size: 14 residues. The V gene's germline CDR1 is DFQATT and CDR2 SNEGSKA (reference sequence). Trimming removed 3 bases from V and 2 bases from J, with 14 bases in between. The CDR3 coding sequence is TGCAGTGCTAGGATGGGGAAAGGGACCTACGAGCAGTACTTC. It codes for CSARMGKGTYEQYF.

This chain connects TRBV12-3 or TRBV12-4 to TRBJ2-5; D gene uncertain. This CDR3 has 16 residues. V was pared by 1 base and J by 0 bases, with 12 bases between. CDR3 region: CASSLEFAEDQETQYF. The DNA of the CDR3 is TGTGCCAGCAGTTTAGAATTTGCAGAAGACCAAGAGACCCAGTACTTC.

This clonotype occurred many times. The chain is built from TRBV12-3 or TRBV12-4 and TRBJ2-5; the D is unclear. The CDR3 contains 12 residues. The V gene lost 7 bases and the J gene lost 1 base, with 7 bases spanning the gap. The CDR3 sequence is CASNEGQETQYF. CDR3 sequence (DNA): TGTGCCAGCAACGAAGGCCAAGAGACCCAGTACTTC.

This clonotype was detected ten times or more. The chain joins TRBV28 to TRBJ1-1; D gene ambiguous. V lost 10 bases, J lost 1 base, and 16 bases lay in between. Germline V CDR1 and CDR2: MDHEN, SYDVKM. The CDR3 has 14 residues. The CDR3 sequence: CATRVGIGNTEAFF. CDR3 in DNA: TGTGCCACCCGTGTCGGTATAGGGAACACTGAAGCTTTCTTT.

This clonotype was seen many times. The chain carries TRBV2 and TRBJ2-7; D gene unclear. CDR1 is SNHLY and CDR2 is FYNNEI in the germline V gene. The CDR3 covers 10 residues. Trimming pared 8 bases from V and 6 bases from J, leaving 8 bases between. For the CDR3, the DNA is TGTGCCAGCGCTCGCGGCGAGCAGTACTTC. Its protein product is CASARGEQYF.

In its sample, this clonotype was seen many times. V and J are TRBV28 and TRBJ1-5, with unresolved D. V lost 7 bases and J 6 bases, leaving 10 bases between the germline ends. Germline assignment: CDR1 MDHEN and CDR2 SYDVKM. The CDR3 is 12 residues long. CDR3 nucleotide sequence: TGTGCCAGCACCAAGATGTCTCAGCCCCAGCATTTT. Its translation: CASTKMSQPQHF.

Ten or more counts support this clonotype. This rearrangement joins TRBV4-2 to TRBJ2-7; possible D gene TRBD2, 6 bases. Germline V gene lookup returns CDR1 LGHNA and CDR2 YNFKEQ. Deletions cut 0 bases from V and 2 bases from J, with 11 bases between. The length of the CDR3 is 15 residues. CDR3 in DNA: TGTGCCAGCAGCCAAGAAGGGGACTCCGCCTACGAGCAGTACTTC. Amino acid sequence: CASSQEGDSAYEQYF.

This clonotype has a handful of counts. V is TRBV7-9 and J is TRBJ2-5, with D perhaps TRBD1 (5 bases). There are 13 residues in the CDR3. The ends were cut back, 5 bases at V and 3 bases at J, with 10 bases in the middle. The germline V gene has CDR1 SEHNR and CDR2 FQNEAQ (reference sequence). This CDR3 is CASSGDREETQYF. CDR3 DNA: TGTGCCAGCAGCGGAGACAGAGAAGAGACCCAGTACTTC.

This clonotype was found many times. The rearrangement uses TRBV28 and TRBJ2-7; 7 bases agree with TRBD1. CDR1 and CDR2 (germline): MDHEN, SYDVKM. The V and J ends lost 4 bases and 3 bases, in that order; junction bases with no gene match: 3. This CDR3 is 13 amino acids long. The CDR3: CASSWGQNYEQYF. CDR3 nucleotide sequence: TGTGCCAGCAGTTGGGGACAGAACTACGAGCAGTACTTC.

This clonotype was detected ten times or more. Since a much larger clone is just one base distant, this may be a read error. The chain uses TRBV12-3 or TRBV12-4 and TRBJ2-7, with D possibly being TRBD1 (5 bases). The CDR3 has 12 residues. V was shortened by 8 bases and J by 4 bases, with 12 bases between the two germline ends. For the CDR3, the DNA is TGTGCCAGCGGTTCCGACAGTTACGAGCAGTACTTC. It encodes CASGSDSYEQYF.

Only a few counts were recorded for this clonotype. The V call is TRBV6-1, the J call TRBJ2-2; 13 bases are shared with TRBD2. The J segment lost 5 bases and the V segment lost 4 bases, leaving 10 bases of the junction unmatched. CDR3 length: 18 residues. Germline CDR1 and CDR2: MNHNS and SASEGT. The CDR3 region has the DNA TGTGCCAGCAGTGTTTTGGGACTAGCGGGAAGTCGGACCGGGGAGCTGTTTTTT. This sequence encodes CASSVLGLAGSRTGELFF.

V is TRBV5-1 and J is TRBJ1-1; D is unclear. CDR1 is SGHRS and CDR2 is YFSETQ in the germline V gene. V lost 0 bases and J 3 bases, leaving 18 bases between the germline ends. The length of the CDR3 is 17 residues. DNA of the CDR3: TGCGCCAGCAGCTTGGGAGTCCAGGTCCTTGACGACACTGAAGCTTTCTTT. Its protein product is CASSLGVQVLDDTEAFF.

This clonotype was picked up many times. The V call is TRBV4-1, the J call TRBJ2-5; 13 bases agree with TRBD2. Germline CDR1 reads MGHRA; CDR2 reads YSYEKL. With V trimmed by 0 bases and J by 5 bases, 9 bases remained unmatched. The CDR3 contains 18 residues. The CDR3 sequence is CASSQDGLAGVLWETQYF. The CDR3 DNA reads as TGCGCCAGCAGCCAAGATGGACTAGCGGGAGTCCTCTGGGAGACCCAGTACTTC.

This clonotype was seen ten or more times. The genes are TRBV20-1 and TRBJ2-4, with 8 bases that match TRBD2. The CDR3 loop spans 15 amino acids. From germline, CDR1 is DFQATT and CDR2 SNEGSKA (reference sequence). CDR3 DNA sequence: TGCGCGGGAGGAGAGTGGTCTCTAGCCAAAAACATTCAGTACTTC. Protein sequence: CAGGEWSLAKNIQYF.

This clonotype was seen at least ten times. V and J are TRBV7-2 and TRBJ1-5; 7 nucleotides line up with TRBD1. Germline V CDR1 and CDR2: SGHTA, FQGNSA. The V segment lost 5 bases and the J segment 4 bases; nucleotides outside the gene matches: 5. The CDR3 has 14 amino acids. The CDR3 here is CASSTTGNNQPQHF. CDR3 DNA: TGTGCCAGCAGCACGACAGGGAATAATCAGCCCCAGCATTTT.

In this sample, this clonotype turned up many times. This CDR3 is CASSQVWAETNTGELFF. CDR3 coding DNA: TGTGCCAGCAGCCAAGTCTGGGCAGAAACGAACACCGGGGAGCTGTTTTTT. The V gene is TRBV3-1, the J gene TRBJ2-2; D unresolved. Germline CDR1 LGHDT, CDR2 YNNKEL (reference sequence). The CDR3 is made up of 17 amino acids. Trimming pared 1 base from V and 0 bases from J, leaving 12 bases between.

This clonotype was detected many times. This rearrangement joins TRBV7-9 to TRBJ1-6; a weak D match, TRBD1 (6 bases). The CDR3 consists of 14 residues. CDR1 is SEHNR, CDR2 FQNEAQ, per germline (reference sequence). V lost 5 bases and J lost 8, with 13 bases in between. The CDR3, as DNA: TGTGCCAGCAGCCCCGGGACAAAGTATTCACCCCTCCACTTT. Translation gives CASSPGTKYSPLHF.

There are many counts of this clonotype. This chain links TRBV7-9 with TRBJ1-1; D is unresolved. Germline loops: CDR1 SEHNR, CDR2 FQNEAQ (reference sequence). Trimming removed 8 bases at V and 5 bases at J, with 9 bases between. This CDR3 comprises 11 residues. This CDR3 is CASGRRTEAFF. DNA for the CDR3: TGTGCCAGCGGGAGGAGAACTGAAGCTTTCTTT. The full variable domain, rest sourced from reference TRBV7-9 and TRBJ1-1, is DTGVSQNPRHKITKRGQNVTFRCDPISEHNRLYWYRQTLGQGPEFLTYFQNEAQLEKSRLLSDRFSAERPKGSFSTLEIQRTEQGDSAMYLCASGRRTEAFFGQGTRLTVV.